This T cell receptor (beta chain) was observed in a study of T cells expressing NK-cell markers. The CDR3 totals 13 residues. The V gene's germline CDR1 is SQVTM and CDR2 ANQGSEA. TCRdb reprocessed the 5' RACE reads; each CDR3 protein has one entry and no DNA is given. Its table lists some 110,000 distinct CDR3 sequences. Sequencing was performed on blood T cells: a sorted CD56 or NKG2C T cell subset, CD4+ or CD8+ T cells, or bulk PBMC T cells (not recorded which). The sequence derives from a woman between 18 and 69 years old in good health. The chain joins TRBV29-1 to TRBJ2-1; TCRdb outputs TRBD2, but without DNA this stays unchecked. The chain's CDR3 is CSVSGGAYNEQFF.